A selection of T cell receptor beta chains follows, all from one sample in a study of long-term antiretroviral therapy in people with HIV. Sequencing was performed with immunoSEQ multiplex PCR; in TCRdb, only in-frame clones are kept and a portion is missing. The table shows more than 35,000 clones, with 75% to 90% occurring only once. This specimen was unsorted PBMCs, taken 1.5 years after starting antiretroviral therapy. These receptors were taken from a young man with HIV. Each CDR3 is given with its conserved first and last residue. D genes are given only for firm matches. Clone size appears in some rows only: once, few, many, or a class for an expanded clone.

TRBJ2-1 | NA | NA | TRBV5-6 | TGTGCCAGCAGGTACGGGACGCTTCCTAACAATGAGCAGTTCTTC | CASRYGTLPNNEQFF
TRBJ1-2 | NA | NA | TRBV7-7 | TGTGCCAGCAGCTTTTTCAGGAGCTATGGCTACACCTTC | CASSFFRSYGYTF
TRBJ1-1 | NA | NA | TRBV11-2 | TGTGCCAGCAGCCTTGGGCAGGGATCAAAAGCTTTCTTT | CASSLGQGSKAFF
TRBJ2-3 | TRBD2 | NA | TRBV5-1 | TGCGCCAGCAGCCGAGCGGGAACAGATACGCAGTATTTT | CASSRAGTDTQYF
TRBJ2-4 | NA | NA | TRBV7-2 | TGTGCCAGCAGCCCGATGGGGGGCGAAAACATTCAGTACTTC | CASSPMGGENIQYF
TRBJ2-3 | TRBD1 | NA | TRBV5-4 | TGTGCCAGCAGCCCAACCGGGACAGGCACAGATACGCAGTATTTT | CASSPTGTGTDTQYF
TRBJ2-7 | NA | NA | TRBV5-6 | TGTGCCAGCAGCTTAGTACCCGGGGACCCCTACGAGCAGTACTTC | CASSLVPGDPYEQYF
TRBJ2-7 | NA | NA | TRBV11-3 | TGTGCCAGCAGCGTGAACCAGGGGAATGAGCAGTACTTC | CASSVNQGNEQYF
TRBJ2-2 | NA | NA | TRBV27 | TGTGCCAGCAGTGTAAACAGGAACACCGGGGAGCTGTTTTTT | CASSVNRNTGELFF
TRBJ2-1 | TRBD2 | once | TRBV27 | TGTGCCACCACGGCCGGGAGGGCCTGGGGTGAGCAGTTCTTC | CATTAGRAWGEQFF
TRBJ2-3 | NA | NA | TRBV6-6 | TGTGCCAGCAGTTACGGCGGACAACACACAGATACGCAGTATTTT | CASSYGGQHTDTQYF
TRBJ2-7 | TRBD1 | NA | TRBV5-4 | TGTGCCAGCAGTTTCGGGACAGGGGGCTACGAGCAGTACTTC | CASSFGTGGYEQYF
TRBJ2-2 | TRBD2 | NA | TRBV27 | TGTGCCAGCACCCTTTGGGGTAGCGGGTCGAACACCGGGGAGCTGTTTTTT | CASTLWGSGSNTGELFF
TRBJ2-2 | TRBD2 | NA | TRBV7-9 | TGTGCCAGCAGCCTCAAGGGTCTAGCGGACACCGGGGAGCTGTTTTTT | CASSLKGLADTGELFF
TRBJ2-6 | NA | NA | TRBV7-2 | TGTGCCAGCAGCATCCACGTGGGAGGCTCTGGGGCCAACGTCCTGACTTTC | CASSIHVGGSGANVLTF
TRBJ2-7 | TRBD2 | NA | TRBV27 | TGTGCCAGCAAGTTGTTAGCGGGAGGGCCCCAACGCGAGCAGTACTTC | CASKLLAGGPQREQYF
TRBJ1-1 | NA | NA | TRBV7-8 | TGTGCCAGCAGCTACTTCTCGGGGATAGAGACTGAAGCTTTCTTT | CASSYFSGIETEAFF
TRBJ1-2 | NA | NA | TRBV27 | TGTGCCAGCAGTTCCTTCACGGGGGGGGCTAACTATGGCTACACCTTC | CASSSFTGGANYGYTF
TRBJ1-1 | TRBD1 | NA | TRBV5-1 | TGCGCCAGCAGCTCGACAGGGTACACTGAAGCTTTCTTT | CASSSTGYTEAFF
TRBJ2-7 | TRBD2 | NA | TRBV5-1 | TGCGCCAGCAGCTGGACCTTAGCGGGAGGCGCCTACGAGCAGTACTTC | CASSWTLAGGAYEQYF
TRBJ2-2 | NA | few | TRBV28 | TGTGCCAGCAGTTTTTTGACATTACCCGGGGAGCTGTTTTTT | CASSFLTLPGELFF
TRBJ2-7 | NA | once | TRBV7-9 | TGTGCCAGCAGTCCAGGGCCCCCGGGGACCCGAGCTTTCTTC | CASSPGPPGTRAFF
TRBJ2-1 | NA | NA | TRBV29-1 | TGCAGCGTTGGACGGGACACAAGCTCCTACAATGAGCAGTTCTTC | CSVGRDTSSYNEQFF
TRBJ2-5 | NA | NA | TRBV7-9 | TGTGCCAGCAGCTCTACAGGGCTGGGGGAGACCCAGTACTTC | CASSSTGLGETQYF
TRBJ1-5 | NA | NA | TRBV5-1 | TGCGCCAGCAGCCCCCGGGGGGGCTACCAGCCCCAGCATTTT | CASSPRGGYQPQHF
TRBJ2-1 | NA | NA | TRBV14 | TGTGCCAGCAGCCGCACCAGGGGAGGTGAGCAGTTCTTC | CASSRTRGGEQFF
TRBJ2-7 | NA | few | TRBV28 | TGTGCCAGCAGTTATTACGACAAGTCCTACGAGCAGTACTTC | CASSYYDKSYEQYF
TRBJ2-4 | NA | NA | TRBV5-5 | TGTGCCAGCAGCCAACTAGAAACGGGCATTCAGTACTTC | CASSQLETGIQYF
TRBJ1-2 | NA | NA | TRBV4-3 | TGCGCCAGCAGCCAAGAATCCGGACGATCTGGCTACACCTTC | CASSQESGRSGYTF
TRBJ2-7 | NA | few | TRBV7-2 | TGTGCCAGCGCCGGTTCCTACGAGCAGTACTTC | CASAGSYEQYF
TRBJ2-6 | NA | NA | TRBV27 | TGTGCCAGCAGTTTAGGGGGTGGGGCCAACGTCCTGACTTTC | CASSLGGGANVLTF
TRBJ2-7 | TRBD1 | NA | TRBV28 | TGTGCCAGCAGCTCGGACAGGGAAGGGTACGAGCAGTACTTC | CASSSDREGYEQYF
TRBJ1-5 | NA | NA | TRBV18 | TGTGCCAGCCAACGCGGGGGACCTAATCAGCCCCAGCATTTT | CASQRGGPNQPQHF
TRBJ2-2 | TRBD2 | few | TRBV7-3 | TGTGCCAGCAGCTCCAGCGGGGGGGACACCGGGGAGCTGTTTTTT | CASSSSGGDTGELFF
TRBJ2-5 | NA | medium-sized | TRBV4-3 | TGCGCCAGCAGCCAAGGTTGGGACTCACAAGAGACCCAGTACTTC | CASSQGWDSQETQYF